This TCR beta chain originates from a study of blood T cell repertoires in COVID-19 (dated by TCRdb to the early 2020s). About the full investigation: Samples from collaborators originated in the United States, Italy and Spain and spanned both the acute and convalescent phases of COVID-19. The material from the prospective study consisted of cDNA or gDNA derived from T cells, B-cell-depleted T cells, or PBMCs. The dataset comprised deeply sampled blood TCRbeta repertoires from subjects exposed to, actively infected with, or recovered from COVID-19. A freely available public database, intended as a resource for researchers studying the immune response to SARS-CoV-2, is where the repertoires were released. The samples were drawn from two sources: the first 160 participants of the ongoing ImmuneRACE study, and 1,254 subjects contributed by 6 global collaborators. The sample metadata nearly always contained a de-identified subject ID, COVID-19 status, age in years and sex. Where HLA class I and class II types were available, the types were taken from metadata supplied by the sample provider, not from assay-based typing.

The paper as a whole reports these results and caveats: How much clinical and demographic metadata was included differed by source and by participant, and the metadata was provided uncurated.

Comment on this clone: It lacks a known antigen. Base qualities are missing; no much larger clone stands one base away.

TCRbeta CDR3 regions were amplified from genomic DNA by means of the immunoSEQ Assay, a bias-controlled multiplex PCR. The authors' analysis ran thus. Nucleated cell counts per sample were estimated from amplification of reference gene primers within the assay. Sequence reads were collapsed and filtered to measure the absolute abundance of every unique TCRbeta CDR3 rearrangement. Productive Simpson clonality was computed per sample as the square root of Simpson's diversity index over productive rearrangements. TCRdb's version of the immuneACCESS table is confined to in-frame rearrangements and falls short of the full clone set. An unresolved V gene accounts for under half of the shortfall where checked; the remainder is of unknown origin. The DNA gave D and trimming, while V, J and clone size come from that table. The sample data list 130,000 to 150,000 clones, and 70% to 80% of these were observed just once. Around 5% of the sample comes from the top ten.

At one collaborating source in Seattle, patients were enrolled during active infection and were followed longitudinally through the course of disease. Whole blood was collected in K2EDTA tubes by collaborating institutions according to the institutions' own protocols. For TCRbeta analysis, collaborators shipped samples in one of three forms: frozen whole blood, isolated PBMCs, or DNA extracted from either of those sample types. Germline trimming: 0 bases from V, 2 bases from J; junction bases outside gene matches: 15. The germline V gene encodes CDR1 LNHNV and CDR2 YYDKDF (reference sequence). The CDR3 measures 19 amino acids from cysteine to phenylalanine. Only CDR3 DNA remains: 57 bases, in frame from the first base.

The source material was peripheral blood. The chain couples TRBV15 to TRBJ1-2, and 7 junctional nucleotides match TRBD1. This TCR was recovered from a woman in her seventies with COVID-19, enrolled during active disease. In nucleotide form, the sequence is TGTGCCACCAGCAGAGAAGATAATACTGGGCCAGGGGGAAACTATGGCTACACCTTC. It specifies CATSREDNTGPGGNYGYTF.